The sequence of this T cell receptor beta chain was determined in a study of chemoradiotherapy in HPV16-positive cancers. General study findings and limits: In HPV16-positive patients, HPV-responsive T-cell expansion tracked better recurrence-free survival. Candidate HPV-specific clones and E7-related TCR motifs grew in tumor during treatment. HPV-specific T cells were functionally defined from only two HPV16-positive patients.

In the case of this clone: Antigen unknown.

V lost 4 bases to trimming and J lost 5 bases; unmatched junction nucleotides: 8. Per germline, CDR1 SGHRS and CDR2 YFSETQ. This CDR3 has 15 amino acids. The method was immunoSEQ multiplex PCR; TCRdb's version includes in-frame clones alone and lacks a portion of them. The profile shows 10,000 to 11,000 clones, 86% of them singletons. Samples were taken several times over chemoradiotherapy. The clonotype was recovered from a human donor with HPV-associated anogenital cancer. The specimen comprised blood, sampled from a patient who underwent chemoradiotherapy. The chain combines TRBV5-1 with TRBJ2-5, with 10 bases identical to TRBD2. CDR3 protein: CASSGSGGSPETQYF. DNA for the CDR3: TGCGCCAGCAGCGGTAGCGGGGGGTCCCCGGAGACCCAGTACTTC. Together with reference TRBV5-1 and TRBJ2-5, the CDR3 gives the full variable domain: KAGVTQTPRYLIKTRGQQVTLSCSPISGHRSVSWYQQTPGQGLQFLFEYFSETQRNKGNFPGRFSGRQFSNSRSEMNVSTLELGDSALYLCASSGSGGSPETQYFGPGTRLLVL.